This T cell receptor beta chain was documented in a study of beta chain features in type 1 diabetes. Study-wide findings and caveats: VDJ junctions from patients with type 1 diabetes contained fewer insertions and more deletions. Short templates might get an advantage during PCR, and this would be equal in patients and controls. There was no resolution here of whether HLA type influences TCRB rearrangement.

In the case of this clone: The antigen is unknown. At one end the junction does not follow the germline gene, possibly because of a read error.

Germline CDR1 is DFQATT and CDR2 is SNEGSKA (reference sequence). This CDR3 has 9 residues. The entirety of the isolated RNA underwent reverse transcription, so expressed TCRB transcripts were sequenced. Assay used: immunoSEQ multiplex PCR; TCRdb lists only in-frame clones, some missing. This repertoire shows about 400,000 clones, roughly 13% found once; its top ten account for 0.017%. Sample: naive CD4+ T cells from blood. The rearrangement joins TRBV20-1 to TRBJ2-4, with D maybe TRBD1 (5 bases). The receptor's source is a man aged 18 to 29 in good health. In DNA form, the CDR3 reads TGCAGTGCTGTGGGGCCAGGTCACTTC. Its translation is CSAVGPGHF.